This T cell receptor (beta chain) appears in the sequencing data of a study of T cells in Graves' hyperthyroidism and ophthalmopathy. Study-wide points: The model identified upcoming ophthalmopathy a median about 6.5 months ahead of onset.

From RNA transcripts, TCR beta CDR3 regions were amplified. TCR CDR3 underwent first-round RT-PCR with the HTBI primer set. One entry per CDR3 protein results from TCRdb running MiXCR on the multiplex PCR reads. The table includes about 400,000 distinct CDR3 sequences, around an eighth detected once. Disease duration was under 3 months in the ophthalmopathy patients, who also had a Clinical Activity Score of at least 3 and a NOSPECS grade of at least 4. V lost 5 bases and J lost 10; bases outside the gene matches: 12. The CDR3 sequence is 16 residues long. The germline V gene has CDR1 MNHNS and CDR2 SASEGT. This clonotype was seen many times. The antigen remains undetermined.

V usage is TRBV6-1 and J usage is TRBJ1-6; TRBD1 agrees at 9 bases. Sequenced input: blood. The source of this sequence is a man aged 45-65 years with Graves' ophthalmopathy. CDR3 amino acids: CASSTRLQGAESPLHF. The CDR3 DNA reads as TGTGCCAGCAGTACACGATTACAGGGGGCAGAGTCACCCCTCCACTTT.